These 18 T cell receptor beta chains originate from one sample sequenced in a study of CXCR3-negative and CXCR3-positive naive CD8 T cells. cDNA libraries for TRB were generated by 5' RACE incorporating UMI labels. TCRdb reprocessed the 5' RACE reads; each CDR3 protein has one entry and no DNA is given. The table gives 6,200 or so distinct CDR3 sequences; the top ten clones make up around 1.7% of it. General study results and limits: A higher hydrophobicity marked the TRB CDR3s of CXCR3-positive naive cells versus CXCR3-negative naive cells.

The antigens these receptors bind are not known. Sequencing was performed on naive CXCR3+ CD8+ T cells from blood. The subset here: CD45RO-CCR7+CD27+CD95- naive CD8+ T cells expressing CXCR3 (TNR3+). The receptors here all came from a human donor in good health. Some clones in this sample may be carry-over from other donors' samples.

This rearrangement joins TRBV5-4 to TRBJ2-3; the D gene TCRdb calls, TRBD2, cannot be checked with no DNA. The CDR3 has 19 amino acids. Germline CDR1 reads SGHNT; CDR2 reads YYREEE (reference sequence). CDR3 amino acids: CASSAGLAGEGTKTDTQYF.

According to its frequency, this clonotype is medium-sized. This chain links TRBV12-5 with TRBJ1-1. From germline, CDR1 is LGHNT and CDR2 FRNRAP. The CDR3 extends over 15 amino acids. The CDR3 sequence is CASALSGGPNTEAFF.

The rearrangement joins TRBV15 to TRBJ2-7; TCRdb indicates TRBD1, and absent DNA this call remains unverified. The CDR3 covers 18 residues. Germline V CDR1 and CDR2: LNHNV, YYDKDF (reference sequence). The CDR3 spells CATSSGQPSSLTRIEQYF.

This chain joins TRBV20-1 and TRBJ1-5. CDR1 DFQATT and CDR2 SNEGSKA come from the germline V gene (reference sequence). The CDR3 is 14 residues long. CDR3 protein: CSASLQISNQPQHF.

This chain connects TRBV7-2 to TRBJ2-7. Germline CDR1 SGHTA, CDR2 FQGNSA. The CDR3 has 13 residues. Here the CDR3 reads CASSPGLSYEQYF.

The chain is built from TRBV29-1 and TRBJ1-1; TCRdb returns TRBD1, unconfirmable since there is no DNA. Germline V gene lookup returns CDR1 SQVTM and CDR2 ANQGSEA. CDR3 length: 15 amino acids. CDR3 region: CSTQGGRGTNTEAFF.

This clonotype is labeled medium-sized based on frequency. The chain has TRBV29-1 and TRBJ2-7. Per germline, CDR1 SQVTM and CDR2 ANQGSEA. This CDR3 contains 12 residues. CDR3 in amino acids: CSVEFGTYEQYF.

According to its frequency, this clonotype is medium-sized. CDR3 sequence reads: CASSYPGNIQYF. The rearrangement uses TRBV12-3 or TRBV12-4 and TRBJ2-4; no DNA is available, so the TRBD1 call from TCRdb remains unchecked. This CDR3 is built from 12 residues.

The V call is TRBV6-2 or TRBV6-3, the J call TRBJ2-4. The CDR3 covers 16 residues. Germline CDR1 is MNHEY and CDR2 is SVGEGT. CDR3 in amino acids: CASSQTQDLAKNIQYF.

V usage is TRBV29-1 and J usage is TRBJ2-1; as DNA is missing, the TRBD1 call by TCRdb cannot be tested. This CDR3 comprises 14 residues. The germline V gene has CDR1 SQVTM and CDR2 ANQGSEA. The CDR3: CSSDRRPLYNEQFF.

The V gene is TRBV29-1, the J gene TRBJ1-3. The CDR3 spans 12 residues. The germline CDR1 and CDR2 sequences are SQVTM and ANQGSEA. The CDR3 sequence is CSVGVSGNTIYF.

The chain recombines TRBV7-9 with TRBJ1-2; the D call from TCRdb, TRBD1, cannot be confirmed without DNA. The germline V gene has CDR1 SEHNR and CDR2 FQNEAQ (reference sequence). The CDR3 totals 17 residues. CDR3 sequence reads: CASSTSEGGPVNYGYTF.

Considering frequency, this clonotype is medium-sized (0.01 to 0.1%). The chain couples TRBV20-1 to TRBJ2-7; TCRdb returns TRBD2, unconfirmable since there is no DNA. CDR3 length: 14 residues. Germline V gives CDR1 DFQATT, CDR2 SNEGSKA (reference sequence). The CDR3: CSARGRAHSYEQYF.

According to its frequency, this clonotype is medium-sized. This sequence joins TRBV27 and TRBJ2-1; TCRdb reports TRBD1, a call that lacks DNA to check it against. This CDR3 has 16 residues. Germline values: CDR1 MNHEY, CDR2 SMNVEV (reference sequence). The CDR3 sequence is CASTPSGTGWGNEQFF.

This clonotype counts as medium-sized by frequency. The V gene is TRBV11-2, the J gene TRBJ2-1. CDR1 SGHAT and CDR2 FQNNGV come from the germline V gene. There are 12 residues in the CDR3. CDR3 residues: CASSSNSLEQFF.

The V and J genes are TRBV19 and TRBJ2-2; checking the TCRdb D call of TRBD1 is not possible without DNA. The CDR3 runs 14 residues. Per germline, CDR1 LNHDA and CDR2 SQIVND (reference sequence). The CDR3 here is CAIDSELNTGELFF.

In terms of frequency, this clonotype is medium-sized (0.01 to 0.1%). This rearrangement joins TRBV20-1 to TRBJ1-1; no DNA is available, so the TRBD1 call from TCRdb remains unchecked. Germline CDR1 and CDR2: DFQATT and SNEGSKA (reference sequence). The CDR3 totals 15 residues. The CDR3 is CSARDYPTGNTEAFF.

The chain is built from TRBV29-1 and TRBJ1-2. The germline V gene encodes CDR1 SQVTM and CDR2 ANQGSEA. CDR3 size: 14 residues. The chain's CDR3 is CSVDMIAGPDSYTF.